This T cell receptor beta chain was profiled in a study of metastatic and nonmetastatic thyroid tumors. Study context: Peripheral blood and tumor or nodule samples from malignant and benign thyroid patients were compared.

All patients were untreated before thyroid surgery. Ten or more counts support this clone. This CDR3 is 14 amino acids long. V lost 6 bases and J lost 4; bases outside the gene matches: 7. Germline CDR1 is MDHEN and CDR2 is SYDVKM. TCRdb re-called the PCR reads with MiXCR. In the table there are approximately 15,000 clones, roughly 29% of which are singletons. Sequencing was done on a sample of tumor tissue. V usage is TRBV28 and J usage is TRBJ2-3; 7 positions match TRBD2. The receptor comes from a male donor with papillary thyroid cancer or a benign thyroid nodule (not recorded which). Some clones in this sample may be carry-over from other donors' samples. The CDR3 DNA reads TGTGCCAGCAGATTACGACTAGCCGCAGATACGCAGTATTTT. Translating it yields CASRLRLAADTQYF.